Following are 13 T cell receptor beta chains from one sample sequenced in a study of T cell repertoires in cytomegalovirus infection (dated by TCRdb to between 2017 and 2020). In light of the paper, this sample's treatment or condition label describes: in vitro stimulation with specific CMV peptide epitopes to enrich CMV-specific T cells. The run used an Illumina HiSeq 1500. TCRdb's own reprocessing of the public reads used fastp at Q25 and MiXCR and kept productive beta chains. Every entry covers one CDR3 protein and lists the most common genes and DNA from its rows. This sample is represented by about 890,000 distinct CDR3 sequences; under 40% of them were singletons. Jointly, the top ten make up roughly an eighth of the sample. These receptors are not linked to any known antigen. Here the sequenced sample was cultured CD8+ T cells from PBMCs, taken from culture after CMV antigen stimulation. All receptors come from a human donor in good health (CMV status not recorded). Some clones in this sample may be carry-over from other donors' samples.

V is TRBV6-6 and J is TRBJ2-7; TRBD1 matches 9 bases. There are 16 residues in the CDR3. The junction had 10 bases not matched to a gene; V was cut back by 5 bases and J by 2 bases. Germline V gene sequence: CDR1 MNHNY, CDR2 SVGAGI (reference sequence). CDR3 region: CASSLPDRGPAYEQYF. DNA for the CDR3: TGTGCCAGCAGTCTCCCGGACAGGGGCCCCGCCTACGAGCAGTACTTC.

This clonotype has a handful of counts. The gene calls are TRBV5-4 and TRBJ2-2; 7 bases map to TRBD2. Germline values: CDR1 SGHNT, CDR2 YYREEE (reference sequence). This CDR3 comprises 15 residues. The V and J ends lost 4 bases and 4 bases, in that order; junction bases with no gene match: 7. CDR3 nucleotides: TGTGCCAGCAGCCTCGGGGAGGGGCTCACCGGGGAGCTGTTTTTT. Translating gives CASSLGEGLTGELFF.

The table lists this clonotype with a few counts. The rearrangement uses TRBV6-1 and TRBJ2-5; possible D gene TRBD2, 6 bases. This CDR3 contains 13 residues. Trimming took 8 bases from V and 5 from J, leaving 15 bases between them. In germline, CDR1 is MNHNS, CDR2 SASEGT. The CDR3 sequence: CASGEAGLETQYF. The CDR3, as DNA: TGTGCCAGCGGGGAGGCTGGGCTGGAGACCCAGTACTTC.

For this clonotype: Since the CDR3 does not end with the conserved phenylalanine or tryptophan, this likely comes from a read error. The rearrangement links TRBV4-2 to TRBJ2-7; 10 positions match TRBD2. The junction had 20 bases not matched to a gene; V was cut back by 6 bases and J by 6 bases. In germline, CDR1 is LGHNA, CDR2 YNFKEQ. The CDR3 sequence is 18 residues long. CDR3 DNA: TGTGCCAGCAGTCCAAGGGTAGTAGCGGGGGGCCAGGTCGGCGAGCAGTACTCC. Protein product: CASSPRVVAGGQVGEQYS.

The chain couples TRBV6-2 or TRBV6-3 to TRBJ1-1, with TRBD1 identical over 7 bases. J was trimmed by 5 bases and V by 4 bases; bases with no gene match: 13. CDR1 is MNHEY and CDR2 is SVGEGT in the germline V gene. The CDR3 contains 16 residues. The CDR3 reads CASSFNKGQAKTEAFF. The CDR3 DNA follows: TGTGCCAGCAGTTTTAACAAAGGACAGGCGAAGACTGAAGCTTTCTTT.

This sequence joins TRBV5-1 and TRBJ2-3; perhaps TRBD1 as D (5 bases). V shed 0 bases and J shed 4 bases, with 15 bases lying between them. This CDR3 is built from 16 residues. Germline assignment: CDR1 SGHRS and CDR2 YFSETQ. Here the CDR3 reads CASSLGVRVYADTQYF. The CDR3 nucleotides read TGCGCCAGCAGCTTGGGAGTCAGGGTCTACGCAGATACGCAGTATTTT.

The V gene is TRBV19, the J gene TRBJ2-3; D is ambiguous. This CDR3 is built from 15 residues. V dropped 2 bases and J dropped 2 bases, with 11 bases sitting between them. From germline, CDR1 is LNHDA and CDR2 SQIVND (reference sequence). The CDR3 sequence: CASSITTEDTDTQYF. The CDR3 region has the DNA TGTGCCAGTAGTATAACAACGGAAGACACAGATACGCAGTATTTT.

V and J are TRBV2 and TRBJ2-7; 7 bases line up with TRBD1. This CDR3 spans 14 amino acids. Losses at the gene ends were 3 bases for V and 3 bases for J; bases not matched to a gene: 5. Germline lookup yields CDR1 SNHLY and CDR2 FYNNEI. The CDR3 sequence: CASSDADRDYEQYF. Written as DNA, the CDR3 is TGTGCCAGCAGTGATGCTGACAGGGACTACGAGCAGTACTTC.

This clonotype was counted many times. The chain is built from TRBV7-2 and TRBJ2-7; the D gene is possibly TRBD1 (5 bases). V was shortened by 1 base and J by 2 bases, with 9 bases between the two germline ends. The CDR3 has 14 residues. In germline, CDR1 is SGHTA, CDR2 FQGNSA. The CDR3 sequence is CASSLGGHTYEQYV. The DNA for the CDR3 is TGTGCCAGCAGCTTAGGAGGACACACCTACGAGCAGTACGTC.

V gene TRBV12-3 or TRBV12-4 combines with J gene TRBJ2-1, with 8 nucleotides matching TRBD2. There are 16 residues in the CDR3. Trimming at V came to 5 bases and at J to 5 bases, leaving 11 bases not matched to a gene. CDR3 coding DNA: TGTGCCAGCAGTACCGGATACGGGGGGGCCAACAATGAGCAGTTCTTC. Translation gives CASSTGYGGANNEQFF.

The rearrangement links TRBV3-1 to TRBJ2-3; 15 nucleotides match TRBD2. The ends lost 1 base at V and 6 bases at J; junction bases unmatched: 5. From germline, CDR1 is LGHDT and CDR2 YNNKEL (reference sequence). The CDR3 runs 17 residues. CDR3 bases: TGTGCCAGCAGCCAAGGCACCGGGACTAGCGGGGGGGATACGCAGTATTTT. As protein: CASSQGTGTSGGDTQYF.

The chain uses TRBV27 and TRBJ1-1; unclear D gene. The CDR3 loop spans 14 amino acids. CDR1 is MNHEY, CDR2 SMNVEV, per germline (reference sequence). V gave up 6 bases and J gave up 3 bases, with 14 bases separating them. The DNA for the CDR3 is TGTGCCAGCAGCCCCGCCGCGGTCTACACTGAAGCTTTCTTT. Its translation is CASSPAAVYTEAFF.

This clonotype was seen only a few times. This chain joins TRBV28 and TRBJ2-1; 7 nucleotides agree with TRBD1. The CDR3 runs to 13 residues. J lost 9 bases, V lost 2 bases, and 4 bases had no gene match. Germline V CDR1 and CDR2: MDHEN, SYDVKM. Written as DNA, the CDR3 is TGTGCCAGCAGTTTAGGGGGACAGCCTGAGCAGTTCTTC. Residues: CASSLGGQPEQFF.